The rows below give T cell receptor beta chains drawn from one sample of a study of shared T cell receptors in the human thymus. Sequenced by immunoSEQ multiplex PCR; TCRdb stores in-frame clones only, minus some. The top ten clones hold 0.0095% to 0.013% of a sample with approximately 760,000 clones, approximately 83% of them seen once. The data were also submitted as part of a second study, on human thymus T cells.

Sample: thymocytes. The receptors were sampled from a girl in the first two years of life with a congenital heart defect. Both conserved end residues are part of each CDR3. The order of the fields is J gene, D gene, clone size, V gene, CDR3 protein, CDR3 DNA. The D gene is left open where the match is weak. Rows give clone size only sometimes, using once, few, many, or a class for an expanded clone.

TRBJ1-6 NA once TRBV19 CASSTGYDSPLHF TGTGCCAGTAGTACAGGATACGATTCACCCCTCCACTTT
TRBJ1-1 NA NA TRBV5-1 CASSLKGGEPRQDLDTEAFF TGCGCCAGCAGCTTAAAAGGGGGGGAACCTCGACAGGATCTGGACACTGAAGCTTTCTTT
TRBJ2-2 TRBD2 NA TRBV7-6 CASYGGDYTGELFF TGTGCCAGCTACGGGGGGGATTACACCGGGGAGCTGTTTTTT
TRBJ1-3 TRBD1 NA TRBV2 CASSAQGVGNTIYF TGTGCCAGCAGTGCACAGGGGGTCGGAAACACCATATATTTT
TRBJ1-6 TRBD1 NA TRBV30 CAWSSWGQGNTSYNSPLHF TGTGCCTGGAGTTCTTGGGGACAGGGAAATACCTCCTATAATTCCCCCCTCCACTTT
TRBJ2-2 TRBD1 NA TRBV5-1 CASSLGGGEDTGELFF TGCGCCAGCAGCTTGGGAGGGGGCGAGGACACCGGGGAGCTGTTTTTT
TRBJ1-5 NA NA TRBV6-5 CASIGREWIVPQHF TGTGCCAGCATCGGACGGGAATGGATTGTGCCCCAGCATTTT
TRBJ1-3 NA NA TRBV27 CASSSTVAGNTIYF TGTGCCAGCAGTTCGACAGTGGCTGGAAACACCATATATTTT
TRBJ1-1 TRBD1 NA TRBV11-2 CASSGSEQGVGEAFF TGTGCCAGCAGCGGATCTGAACAGGGGGTGGGTGAAGCTTTCTTT
TRBJ2-1 NA NA TRBV7-9 CASSLGAGFNEQFF TGTGCCAGCAGCTTAGGGGCAGGGTTCAATGAGCAGTTCTTC
TRBJ2-3 NA few TRBV19 CASSSLALPGTDTQYF TGTGCCAGTAGTAGCCTAGCGCTGCCCGGCACAGATACGCAGTATTTT
TRBJ1-4 NA NA TRBV13 CASSYLGGCQGTNEKLFF TGTGCCAGCAGTTATTTGGGGGGATGTCAGGGTACTAATGAAAAACTGTTTTTT
TRBJ1-6 TRBD1 NA TRBV5-4 CASSFGQGASPLHF TGTGCCAGCAGCTTCGGGCAGGGGGCATCTCCCCTCCACTTT
TRBJ1-2 NA NA TRBV4-1 CASSQDMNGRGGEGYTF TGCGCCAGCAGCCAAGATATGAACGGGAGGGGGGGAGAGGGCTACACCTTC
TRBJ2-7 NA NA TRBV20-1 CSAVAVHEQYF TGCAGTGCTGTAGCGGTACACGAGCAGTACTTC
TRBJ2-2 TRBD2 NA TRBV5-6 CASSLAGGNTGELFF TGTGCCAGCAGCTTGGCGGGGGGGAACACCGGGGAGCTGTTTTTT
TRBJ1-1 TRBD1 NA TRBV10-1 CASREGGPSDEAFF TGCGCCAGCAGGGAAGGGGGCCCCTCGGATGAAGCTTTCTTT
TRBJ2-3 TRBD1 NA TRBV5-1 CASSFQGAPERPDTQYF TGCGCCAGCAGCTTCCAGGGGGCACCCGAACGCCCGGATACGCAGTATTTT
TRBJ1-3 TRBD1 NA TRBV15 CATSRGRDRLRSGNTIYF TGTGCCACCAGCAGGGGCCGGGACAGGCTTAGGTCTGGAAACACCATATATTTT
TRBJ1-5 NA NA TRBV2 CASDRNTSNQPQHF TGTGCCAGCGACAGGAATACTAGCAATCAGCCCCAGCATTTT
TRBJ1-5 NA NA TRBV6-1 CASSECQGDQPQHF TGTGCCAGCAGTGAATGTCAGGGTGATCAGCCCCAGCATTTT
TRBJ2-5 TRBD2 few TRBV7-7 CAVSVAGGYETQYF TGTGCCGTATCTGTGGCGGGAGGCTACGAGACCCAGTACTTC
TRBJ2-7 NA NA TRBV9 CASRRLDSYEQYF TGTGCCAGCAGACGCTTAGATTCCTACGAGCAGTACTTC
TRBJ2-2 NA NA TRBV10-3 CAIGPTTIPGELFF TGTGCCATCGGGCCGACTACCATTCCCGGGGAGCTGTTTTTT
TRBJ1-1 NA once TRBV6-5 CASKMTGWLDTEAFF TGTGCCAGCAAGATGACAGGATGGTTGGACACTGAAGCTTTCTTT
TRBJ1-3 TRBD1 NA TRBV2 CASSEVGQGADESGNTIYF TGTGCCAGCAGTGAAGTCGGGCAGGGGGCAGATGAATCGGGAAACACCATATATTTT
TRBJ1-2 TRBD1 NA TRBV14 CASSPGGGDYGYTF TGTGCCAGCAGCCCGGGAGGGGGCGACTATGGCTACACCTTC
TRBJ1-4 TRBD1 NA TRBV4-3 CASSQGGTGREKLFF TGCGCCAGCAGCCAAGGAGGGACAGGGCGTGAAAAACTGTTTTTT
TRBJ2-5 TRBD2 NA TRBV29-1 CSVEWGGETQYF TGCAGCGTTGAATGGGGGGGAGAGACCCAGTACTTC
TRBJ1-4 TRBD1 NA TRBV4-3 CASSQVKTGDEKLFF TGCGCCAGCAGCCAAGTGAAGACAGGGGACGAAAAACTGTTTTTT
TRBJ1-5 NA NA TRBV5-5 CASSPGRGTQPQHF TGTGCCAGCAGTCCTGGACGGGGGACTCAGCCCCAGCATTTT
TRBJ2-3 TRBD1 NA TRBV4-1 CASSQKALNRGTNPDTQYF TGCGCCAGCAGCCAGAAGGCCCTCAACAGGGGAACCAACCCAGATACGCAGTATTTT
TRBJ2-1 TRBD2 NA TRBV6-5 CASSYSTSGGEQFF TGTGCCAGCAGTTACTCGACTAGCGGAGGCGAGCAGTTCTTC
TRBJ1-1 TRBD1 NA TRBV6-5 CASSARQGNTEAFF TGTGCCAGCAGTGCCCGACAGGGTAACACTGAAGCTTTCTTT
TRBJ2-3 TRBD2 NA TRBV27 CASSLSRAGGTDTQYF TGTGCCAGCAGTTTATCGCGAGCGGGGGGCACAGATACGCAGTATTTT
TRBJ2-7 TRBD1 NA TRBV5-1 CASSLSQAGGHQKSYEQYF TGCGCCAGCAGCCTGTCTCAGGCAGGGGGCCACCAGAAGAGCTACGAGCAGTACTTC
TRBJ1-1 NA few TRBV4-3 CASSQVHRENTEAFF TGCGCCAGCAGCCAAGTTCACCGGGAGAACACTGAAGCTTTCTTT
TRBJ1-1 NA NA TRBV7-2 CASSLGARGRHTEAFF TGTGCCAGCAGCTTAGGCGCTCGGGGGAGGCACACTGAAGCTTTCTTT
TRBJ1-2 NA NA TRBV5-1 CASSPFHNQGFYGYTF TGCGCCAGCAGCCCATTCCATAATCAGGGCTTCTATGGCTACACCTTC
TRBJ2-5 NA NA TRBV2 CAGNLADQETQYF TGTGCCGGCAACTTAGCGGATCAAGAGACCCAGTACTTC
TRBJ1-4 TRBD1 NA TRBV28 CASSPRDRTTNEKLFF TGTGCCAGCAGCCCCCGGGACAGAACAACTAATGAAAAACTGTTTTTT
TRBJ1-2 NA NA TRBV19 CASTGKPYGYTF TGTGCCAGTACAGGGAAACCCTATGGCTACACCTTC
TRBJ1-3 NA few TRBV27 CASSLNRSSGNTIYF TGTGCCAGCAGTCTTAACAGGAGCTCTGGAAACACCATATATTTT
TRBJ1-1 NA few TRBV25-1 CASKGRDIGNTEAFF TGTGCCAGCAAGGGTAGGGACATCGGGAACACTGAAGCTTTCTTT
TRBJ2-5 NA NA TRBV18 CASSPVAQETQYF TGTGCCAGCTCACCTGTAGCGCAAGAGACCCAGTACTTC
TRBJ2-1 TRBD1 NA TRBV5-4 CASSSYDRVINEQFF TGTGCCAGCAGCTCCTACGACAGGGTGATCAATGAGCAGTTCTTC
TRBJ1-3 NA NA TRBV10-3 CAISFGDLGNTIYF TGTGCCATCAGTTTTGGAGACCTTGGAAACACCATATATTTT
TRBJ1-1 TRBD1 NA TRBV25-1 CASSGYRGNTEAFF TGTGCCAGCAGTGGCTACAGGGGGAACACTGAAGCTTTCTTT